The 29 T cell receptor beta chains below come from one sample, sequenced in a study of T cells in women clearing cervical HPV infection. Sequencing was performed with immunoSEQ multiplex PCR; in TCRdb, only in-frame clones are kept and a portion is missing. In total, the table holds roughly 40,000 clones. What was sequenced was blood buffy coat. All receptors come from a woman between 18 and 69 years old with a cervical HPV16 infection that either progressed to CIN3+ or cleared (not recorded which).

In the case of this clone: Sequencing ends 3 residues short of the CDR3 end; the germline J gene provides the rest. The chain couples TRBV12-5 to TRBJ1-3; TRBD1 aligns across 8 bases. This CDR3 has 16 amino acids. Looked up from germline, CDR1 is LGHNT and CDR2 is FRNRAP. J lost 4 bases, V lost 4 bases, and 9 bases had no gene match. CDR3 loop: CASGSRTGIGGNTIYF. CDR3 DNA (partial): TGTGCTAGTGGTTCCCGGACAGGGATCGGAGGAAACACC.

To note about this clone: Read sequence stops 3 residues before the CDR3 end, and the germline J gene provides the missing end. This chain uses TRBV6-1 with TRBJ2-1; TRBD2 agrees at 12 bases. The ends lost 3 bases at V and 5 bases at J; junction bases unmatched: 2. The V gene's germline CDR1 is MNHNS and CDR2 SASEGT. The CDR3 is made up of 15 amino acids. The CDR3 protein is CASSDGLAGNNEQFF. The CDR3 DNA, read in part, is TGTGCCAGCAGTGATGGACTAGCGGGGAACAATGAG.

Concerning this clone itself: From the germline J gene comes the end of the CDR3, since the read stops 3 residues before it. J is TRBJ1-4 and V is TRBV7-8; no firm D call. Trimming took off 2 bases at V and 0 bases at J, with 7 bases between the two ends. The CDR3 extends over 15 amino acids. Germline loops: CDR1 SGHVS, CDR2 FQNEAQ. The DNA read from the CDR3 is TGTGCCAGCAGCTTACTTCGGTCAACTAATGAAAAA. This codes for CASSLLRSTNEK. The whole CDR3 region reads CASSLLRSTNEKLFF.

Remarks on this clone: The CDR3 end lies 3 residues beyond the end of the read and is filled in from the germline J gene. The chain combines TRBV10-3 with TRBJ1-2; D might be TRBD1 (6 bases). The CDR3 consists of 14 residues. Trimming took 4 bases from V and 3 from J, leaving 12 bases between them. The germline V gene encodes CDR1 ENHRY and CDR2 SYGVKD. CDR3 DNA (partial): TGTGCCATCAGTGGGGGGCTGGGGGACTATGGC. Protein sequence: CAISGGLGDYG. The full CDR3 protein reads CAISGGLGDYGYTF.

As to this clone: The CDR3 is cut off 3 residues early in the read; its end comes from the germline J gene. The rearrangement uses TRBV20-1 and TRBJ2-1; TRBD2 is a possible D gene (5 bases). V was clipped by 6 bases and J by 0 bases, with 9 bases between them. This CDR3 comprises 13 residues. Germline loops: CDR1 DFQATT, CDR2 SNEGSKA (reference sequence). The CDR3 reads CSARGPSYNEQFF. CDR3 bases read: TGCAGTGCCCGGGGTCCCTCCTACAATGAG.

A note on this clone: The read terminates 3 residues before the CDR3 end, so the remaining end is supplied by the germline J gene. The chain carries TRBV5-1 and TRBJ2-7; possible D gene TRBD1, 6 bases. Deletions cut 3 bases from V and 5 bases from J, with 21 bases between. This CDR3 region has 16 residues. Germline V gene sequence: CDR1 SGHRS, CDR2 YFSETQ. Incomplete CDR3 DNA: TGCGCCAGCAGCTGGGGGCATACTGACTTACCGGACGAG. Residues: CASSWGHTDLPDE. The full CDR3 reads CASSWGHTDLPDEQYF. Looking up the rest from reference TRBV5-1 and TRBJ2-7 gives the full variable domain: KAGVTQTPRYLIKTRGQQVTLSCSPISGHRSVSWYQQTPGQGLQFLFEYFSETQRNKGNFPGRFSGRQFSNSRSEMNVSTLELGDSALYLCASSWGHTDLPDEQYFGPGTRLTVT.

As to this clone: The read terminates 3 residues before the CDR3 end, so the remaining end is supplied by the germline J gene. The rearrangement links TRBV6-1 to TRBJ1-3; no definite D call. CDR1 and CDR2 from the germline V gene are MNHNS and SASEGT. Trimming shortened V by 4 bases and J by 0 bases, and 10 bases separated the two germline ends. The CDR3 length is 15 residues. Incomplete CDR3 DNA: TGTGCCAGCAGTGCCCTAGTCAGCTCTGGAAACACC. Its translation is CASSALVSSGNT. Given in full, the CDR3 is CASSALVSSGNTIYF.

In regard to this clone: The read gets to within 3 residues of the CDR3 end, and the germline J gene fills in the rest. J is TRBJ1-3 and V is TRBV5-4; weak D call: TRBD1 (6 bases). CDR3 size: 15 residues. The germline V gene has CDR1 SGHNT and CDR2 YYREEE (reference sequence). Deletions cut 4 bases from V and 4 bases from J, with 15 bases between. CDR3 region: CASSVQGVRGNTIYF. The sequenced CDR3 bases are TGTGCCAGCAGCGTACAGGGAGTGCGGGGAAACACC.

As regards this clone: The sequence runs out 3 residues before the end of the CDR3; the remainder is reconstructed from the germline J gene. This chain connects TRBV20-1 to TRBJ2-7; D might be TRBD1 (5 bases). Trimming removed 0 bases at V and 6 bases at J, with 12 bases between. Germline assignment: CDR1 DFQATT and CDR2 SNEGSKA (reference sequence). The CDR3 has 13 residues. The CDR3 bases that were read are TGCAGTGCTAGAGATGGGGCCTCCCGCGAG. Its protein product is CSARDGASRE. The whole CDR3 protein reads CSARDGASREQYF.

Concerning this clone itself: The CDR3 end is not reached by the read, which stops 3 residues before it; the germline J gene fills it in. This rearrangement joins TRBV11-2 to TRBJ2-5; D perhaps matches TRBD2 (6 bases). The V end was cut by 6 bases, the J end by 5 bases, with 13 bases between. CDR3 length: 13 amino acids. Germline V gene sequence: CDR1 SGHAT, CDR2 FQNNGV. CDR3 DNA (partial): TGTGCCAGCAGGGGGGAACTAGCTGAGACC. Amino acid sequence: CASRGELAET. The CDR3 as a whole reads CASRGELAETQYF.

On this clone: The read terminates 3 residues before the CDR3 end, so the remaining end is supplied by the germline J gene. The chain employs TRBV19 and TRBJ2-5; 12 bases are shared with TRBD1. Germline CDR1 and CDR2: LNHDA and SQIVND (reference sequence). This CDR3 is 14 amino acids long. Trimming cost V 5 bases and J 5 bases; bases outside gene matches: 3. CDR3 sequence: CASSGTGGVETQYF. The sequenced part of the CDR3 DNA is TGTGCCAGTAGTGGGACAGGGGGCGTGGAGACC.

As for this clone: The read halts 3 residues ahead of the CDR3 end, with the missing end drawn from the germline J gene. This chain uses TRBV2 with TRBJ1-5; perhaps TRBD1 as D (6 bases). The CDR3 length is 13 residues. CDR1 and CDR2 from the germline V gene are SNHLY and FYNNEI. Deletions cut 8 bases from V and 3 bases from J, with 11 bases between. The part of the CDR3 DNA that was read is TGTGCCAGCGGTGGGGGGCCCAATCAGCCC. Translation gives CASGGGPNQP. The CDR3 as a whole reads CASGGGPNQPQHF.

This chain's CDR3 is CASSPQDNYGYTF. The sequenced part of the CDR3 DNA is TGTGCCAGCTCACCCCAGGATAACTATGGC. The V gene is TRBV18, the J gene TRBJ1-2; D remains unclear. The read ends 3 residues early relative to the CDR3; the germline J gene fills the gap. V was clipped by 3 bases and J by 1 base, with 6 bases between them. The CDR3 runs to 13 residues. CDR1 is KGHSH, CDR2 LQKENI, per germline. Drawing the rest from reference TRBV18 and TRBJ1-2, the complete variable domain is NAGVMQNPRHLVRRRGQEARLRCSPMKGHSHVYWYRQLPEEGLKFMVYLQKENIIDESGMPKERFSAEFPKEGPSILRIQQVVRGDSAAYFCASSPQDNYGYTFGSGTRLTVV.

Partial CDR3 DNA: TGCAGTGCTAGAAACCAGGATGGC. Amino acids: CSARNQDG. The whole CDR3 sequence reads CSARNQDGYTF. J is TRBJ1-2 and V is TRBV20-1; D not resolved. The read is 3 residues too short to cover the CDR3 end, so that end is filled in from the germline J gene. Germline CDR1 DFQATT, CDR2 SNEGSKA (reference sequence). V was pared by 2 bases and J by 6 bases, with 7 bases between. This CDR3 has 11 residues.

In the case of this clone: The sequenced fragment ends 3 residues before the CDR3 boundary, so the rest is inferred from the germline J gene. The chain recombines TRBV30 with TRBJ2-7, with a possible D match to TRBD1 (6 bases). Germline lookup yields CDR1 GTSNPN and CDR2 SVGIG (reference sequence). There are 12 residues in the CDR3. Trimming took off 3 bases at V and 1 base at J, with 7 bases between the two ends. The sequenced CDR3 bases are TGTGCCTGGAGACAGGGTTCCTACGAG. Amino acids: CAWRQGSYE. The whole CDR3 is CAWRQGSYEQYF.

On this clone itself: The read is 3 residues too short to cover the CDR3 end, so that end is filled in from the germline J gene. The chain employs TRBV10-3 and TRBJ2-1, with 9 bases fitting TRBD1. The length of the CDR3 is 14 residues. The J segment lost 5 bases and the V segment lost 6 bases, leaving 5 bases of the junction unmatched. Per the germline V gene, CDR1 is ENHRY and CDR2 is SYGVKD. The CDR3 bases that were read are TGTGCCATCAGCGGGGACAGGGCTGACAATGAG. Its protein product is CAISGDRADNE. The whole CDR3 protein reads CAISGDRADNEQFF.

On this clone: The read halts 3 residues ahead of the CDR3 end, with the missing end drawn from the germline J gene. This chain joins TRBV20-1 and TRBJ2-2, with a tentative D call TRBD2 (6 bases). This CDR3 is 17 amino acids long. Trimming cost V 0 bases and J 2 bases, with 16 bases left between them. Germline CDR1 reads DFQATT; CDR2 reads SNEGSKA (reference sequence). The covered CDR3 bases are TGCAGTGCTAGAGATCTCCCCGGGACTGAAAACACCGGGGAG. This encodes CSARDLPGTENTGE. The entire CDR3 protein is CSARDLPGTENTGELFF.

Concerning this clone itself: The read stops 3 residues short of the end of the CDR3; the missing end is completed from the germline J gene. The V and J genes are TRBV18 and TRBJ2-4, with 10 bases fitting TRBD1. This CDR3 is built from 20 residues. After removal of 2 bases from V and 1 base from J, the junction contained 14 bases not matched to a gene. Germline V gene data show CDR1 as KGHSH and CDR2 as LQKENI. CDR3 DNA (partial): TGTGCCAGCTCACCAGACCTAGGACAGGGGGAGACGTTGGCCAAAAACATT. Translation: CASSPDLGQGETLAKNI. The whole CDR3 region reads CASSPDLGQGETLAKNIQYF.

Concerning this clone: The read ends 3 residues early relative to the CDR3; the germline J gene fills the gap. The V and J genes are TRBV6-2 or TRBV6-3 and TRBJ1-1; possibly TRBD1 for D (5 bases). The CDR3 spans 13 residues. Trimming took off 6 bases at V and 0 bases at J, with 8 bases between the two ends. In germline, CDR1 is MNHEY, CDR2 SVGEGT. The chain's CDR3 is CASRPRVNTEAFF. Partial CDR3 DNA: TGTGCCAGCAGGCCCAGGGTGAACACTGAA.

Note on this clone: The sequence runs out 3 residues before the end of the CDR3; the remainder is reconstructed from the germline J gene. The gene calls are TRBV20-1 and TRBJ2-1; 7 bases are shared with TRBD1. The J segment lost 0 bases and the V segment lost 1 base, leaving 6 bases of the junction unmatched. Germline CDR1 and CDR2: DFQATT and SNEGSKA (reference sequence). The CDR3 covers 16 residues. Incomplete CDR3 DNA: TGCAGTGCTAGAGGCCCAACAGGGGCCTCCTACAATGAG. It yields the protein CSARGPTGASYNE. In full, the CDR3 is CSARGPTGASYNEQFF.

To note about this clone: The read halts 3 residues ahead of the CDR3 end, with the missing end drawn from the germline J gene. The gene calls are TRBV29-1 and TRBJ2-5, with D maybe TRBD2 (6 bases). V was shortened by 7 bases and J by 2 bases, with 14 bases between the two germline ends. The CDR3 has 13 amino acids. Germline V lookup: CDR1 SQVTM, CDR2 ANQGSEA. The CDR3 DNA, read in part, is TGCAGCGCGTGTAGCGGACCACAAGAGACC. It yields the protein CSACSGPQET. The whole CDR3 sequence is CSACSGPQETQYF.

Concerning this clone itself: The read terminates 3 residues ahead of where the CDR3 ends, so the germline J gene completes it. The genes are TRBV14 and TRBJ2-7, with 7 bases that match TRBD2. Trimming removed 1 base from V and 0 bases from J; junction bases left unmatched: 15. There are 19 residues in the CDR3. Per germline, CDR1 SGHDN and CDR2 FVKESK. The CDR3 loop reads CASSQVWGGTGISSYEQYF. The covered CDR3 bases are TGTGCCAGCAGCCAAGTTTGGGGGGGAACGGGGATCAGCTCCTACGAG.

A remark on this clone: The read ends 3 residues shy of where the CDR3 ends; the end is completed using the germline J gene. The J gene is TRBJ2-7, the V gene TRBV20-1, with TRBD1 matching 10 bases. Germline-derived CDR1 and CDR2 are DFQATT and SNEGSKA (reference sequence). V was pared by 4 bases and J by 4 bases, with 4 bases of the junction left unmatched. This CDR3 spans 13 amino acids. The DNA read from the CDR3 is TGCAGTGCTAATAGACAGGGGGCTTACGAG. This translates into CSANRQGAYE. The whole CDR3 reads CSANRQGAYEQYF.

To note about this clone: With the read ending 3 residues before the CDR3 end, the germline J gene is used to fill in that end. The chain uses TRBV20-1 and TRBJ2-5; TRBD1 might be the D (6 bases). CDR3 length equals 15 residues. Germline CDR1 is DFQATT and CDR2 is SNEGSKA (reference sequence). V dropped 6 bases and J dropped 2 bases, with 19 bases sitting between them. The CDR3 here is CSATSQGRGQETQYF. CDR3 DNA, as far as it was read: TGCAGTGCCACATCTCAGGGTAGGGGGCAAGAGACC.

Its frequency marks this clone as medium-sized. The CDR3 extends 3 residues past the end of the read, so its final part is completed from the germline J gene. V and J are TRBV19 and TRBJ2-1, with 9 bases aligning to TRBD1. CDR1 is LNHDA, CDR2 SQIVND, per germline (reference sequence). After removal of 7 bases from V and 2 bases from J, the junction contained 3 bases not matched to a gene. This CDR3 has 14 residues. Partial CDR3 DNA: TGTGCCAGTAACGGACAGGGGCCCTACAATGAG. This encodes CASNGQGPYNE. The whole CDR3 is CASNGQGPYNEQFF.

About this clone itself: Sequencing ends 3 residues short of the CDR3 end; the germline J gene provides the rest. The chain links TRBV4-2 to TRBJ2-3; D is possibly TRBD2 (7 bases). The CDR3 runs 17 residues. V shed 4 bases and J shed 5 bases, with 22 bases lying between them. The V gene's germline CDR1 is LGHNA and CDR2 YNFKEQ. The CDR3 protein is CASSLGGGAPRGDTQYF. CDR3 bases read: TGTGCCAGCAGCCTCGGAGGGGGGGCCCCCAGGGGAGATACG.

In regard to this clone: The CDR3 end is not reached by the read, which stops 3 residues before it; the germline J gene fills it in. The V call is TRBV7-9, the J call TRBJ2-5; D possibly corresponds to TRBD2 (6 bases). Germline V CDR1 and CDR2: SEHNR, FQNEAQ (reference sequence). V lost 3 bases, J lost 1 base, and 9 bases lay in between. CDR3 length equals 14 residues. The CDR3 protein is CASSLFGGQETQYF. The DNA read from the CDR3 is TGTGCCAGCAGCTTGTTCGGGGGCCAAGAGACC.

Comment on this clone: The sequence runs out 3 residues before the end of the CDR3; the remainder is reconstructed from the germline J gene. The rearrangement links TRBV2 to TRBJ1-5, with 7 nucleotides matching TRBD1. Trimming at V came to 8 bases and at J to 7 bases, leaving 11 bases not matched to a gene. This CDR3 contains 14 residues. Looked up from germline, CDR1 is SNHLY and CDR2 is FYNNEI. The sequenced part of the CDR3 DNA is TGTGCCAGCTTGGCCAGACAGGGAGGACAGCCC. It encodes CASLARQGGQP. The complete CDR3 reads CASLARQGGQPQHF.

On this clone itself: The read terminates 3 residues before the CDR3 end, so the remaining end is supplied by the germline J gene. Distinct nucleotide sequences in the sample also encode this CDR3. The genes are TRBV18 and TRBJ1-4; D remains ambiguous. The germline V gene encodes CDR1 KGHSH and CDR2 LQKENI. CDR3 length: 14 amino acids. Incomplete CDR3 DNA: TGTGCCAGCTCACCGGAGATCCTTCCGGGGAAA. It encodes CASSPEILPGK. The whole CDR3 reads CASSPEILPGKLFF.